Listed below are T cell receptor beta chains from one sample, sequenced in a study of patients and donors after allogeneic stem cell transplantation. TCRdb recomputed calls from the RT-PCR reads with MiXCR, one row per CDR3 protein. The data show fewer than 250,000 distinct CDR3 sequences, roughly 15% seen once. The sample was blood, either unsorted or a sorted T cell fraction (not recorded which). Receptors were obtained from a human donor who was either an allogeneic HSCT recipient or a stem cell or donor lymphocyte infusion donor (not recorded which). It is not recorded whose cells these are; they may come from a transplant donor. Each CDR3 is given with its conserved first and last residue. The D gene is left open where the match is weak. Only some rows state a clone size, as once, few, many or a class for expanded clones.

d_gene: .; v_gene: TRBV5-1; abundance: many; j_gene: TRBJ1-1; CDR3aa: CASRLDSMNTEAFF; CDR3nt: TGCGCCAGCAGGCTGGACAGCATGAACACTGAAGCTTTCTTT
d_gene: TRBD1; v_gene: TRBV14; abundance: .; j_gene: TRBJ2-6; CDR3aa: CASSQKQGFVPSTSGANVLTF; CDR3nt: TGTGCCAGCAGCCAAAAACAGGGGTTCGTCCCCTCAACCTCTGGGGCCAACGTCCTGACTTTC
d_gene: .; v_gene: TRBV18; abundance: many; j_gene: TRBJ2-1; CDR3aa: CASSPPRLINEQFF; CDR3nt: TGTGCCAGCTCACCACCCAGATTAATCAATGAGCAGTTCTTC
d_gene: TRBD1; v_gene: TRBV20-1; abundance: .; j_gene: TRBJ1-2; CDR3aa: CSAQVDRDRGLGYTF; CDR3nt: TGCAGTGCCCAGGTAGACCGGGACAGGGGGCTCGGCTACACCTTC
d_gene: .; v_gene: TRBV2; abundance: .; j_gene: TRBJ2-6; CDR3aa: CASKRDGSSGPNVLTF; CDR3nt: TGTGCCAGCAAACGAGACGGATCCTCTGGGCCCAACGTCCTGACTTTC
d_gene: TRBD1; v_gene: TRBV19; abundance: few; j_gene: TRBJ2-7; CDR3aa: CASRRMDRAIYEQYF; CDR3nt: TGTGCCAGTAGACGAATGGACAGGGCTATCTACGAGCAGTACTTC
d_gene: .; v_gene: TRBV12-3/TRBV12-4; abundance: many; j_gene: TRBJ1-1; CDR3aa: CASSLAGRAEAFF; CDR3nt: TGTGCCAGCAGTTTAGCGGGGCGCGCTGAAGCTTTCTTT
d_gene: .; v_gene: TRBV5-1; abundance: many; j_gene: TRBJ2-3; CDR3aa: CASSLAVGSTDTQYF; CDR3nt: TGCGCCAGCAGCTTGGCCGTAGGCTCCACAGATACGCAGTATTTT
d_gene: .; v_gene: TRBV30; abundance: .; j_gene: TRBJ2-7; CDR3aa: CAWRGYGAASYEQYF; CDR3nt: TGTGCCTGGAGGGGTTACGGGGCAGCTTCCTACGAGCAGTACTTC
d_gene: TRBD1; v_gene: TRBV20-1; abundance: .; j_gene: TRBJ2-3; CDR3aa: CSAPPGQGWRGTDTQYF; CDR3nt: TGCAGTGCTCCTCCGGGACAGGGGTGGCGGGGCACAGATACGCAGTATTTT
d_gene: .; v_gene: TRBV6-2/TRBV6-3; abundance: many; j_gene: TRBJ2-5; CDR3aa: CASSYSTGRRETQYF; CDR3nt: TGTGCCAGCAGTTACTCTACTGGGAGGAGAGAGACCCAGTACTTC
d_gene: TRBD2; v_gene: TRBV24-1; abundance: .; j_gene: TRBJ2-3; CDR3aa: CATSDLPGTSGRTDTQYF; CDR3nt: TGTGCCACCAGTGATTTGCCTGGGACTAGCGGGCGCACAGATACGCAGTATTTT
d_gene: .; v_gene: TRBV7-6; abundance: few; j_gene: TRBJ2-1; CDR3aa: CASSLGRQNNEQFF; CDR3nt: TGTGCCAGCAGCTTAGGGCGGCAGAACAATGAGCAGTTCTTC
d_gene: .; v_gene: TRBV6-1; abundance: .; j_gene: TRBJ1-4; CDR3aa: CAAGNEKLFF; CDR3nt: TGTGCCGCGGGTAATGAAAAACTGTTTTTT
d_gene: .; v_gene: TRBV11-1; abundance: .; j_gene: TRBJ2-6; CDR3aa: CASGSGANVLTF; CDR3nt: TGTGCCAGCGGCTCTGGGGCCAACGTCCTGACTTTC
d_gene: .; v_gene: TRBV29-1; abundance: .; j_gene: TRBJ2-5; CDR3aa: CSVWDGLVQTQYF; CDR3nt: TGCAGCGTATGGGACGGACTCGTACAGACCCAGTACTTC
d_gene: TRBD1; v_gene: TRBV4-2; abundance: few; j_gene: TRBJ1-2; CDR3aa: CASSQAGGDRGYTF; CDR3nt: TGTGCCAGCAGCCAAGCAGGGGGCGATCGGGGCTACACCTTC
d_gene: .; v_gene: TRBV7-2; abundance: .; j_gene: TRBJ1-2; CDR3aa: CASSATGSGYTF; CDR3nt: TGTGCCAGCAGCGCCACAGGGAGTGGCTACACCTTC
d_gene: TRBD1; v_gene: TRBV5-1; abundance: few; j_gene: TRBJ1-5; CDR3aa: CASSSTGGRNQPQHF; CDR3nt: TGCGCCAGCAGCTCAACAGGGGGCCGGAATCAGCCCCAGCATTTT
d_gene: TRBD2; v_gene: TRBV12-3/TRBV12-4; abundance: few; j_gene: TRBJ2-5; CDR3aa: CASSLLAGGVTQYF; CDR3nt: TGTGCCAGCAGTTTACTAGCGGGAGGGGTGACCCAGTACTTC
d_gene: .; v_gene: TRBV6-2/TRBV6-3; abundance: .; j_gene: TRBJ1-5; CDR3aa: CASNLDRNNQPQHF; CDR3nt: TGTGCCAGCAACTTAGACAGGAACAATCAGCCCCAGCATTTT
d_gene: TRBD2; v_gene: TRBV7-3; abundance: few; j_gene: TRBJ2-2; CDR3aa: CASSFSGGARTGELFF; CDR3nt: TGTGCCAGCAGCTTTAGCGGGGGGGCCCGCACCGGGGAGCTGTTTTTT
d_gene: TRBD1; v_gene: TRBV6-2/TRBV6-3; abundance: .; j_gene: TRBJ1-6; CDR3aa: CASSLTTGEGPLHF; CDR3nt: TGTGCCAGCAGTTTAACAACAGGGGAGGGACCCCTCCACTTT
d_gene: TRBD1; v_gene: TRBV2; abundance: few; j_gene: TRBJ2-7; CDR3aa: CATSRDRPYEQYF; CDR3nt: TGTGCCACCTCAAGGGACAGACCCTACGAGCAGTACTTC
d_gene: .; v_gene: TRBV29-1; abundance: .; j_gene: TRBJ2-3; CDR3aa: CSVEDQLGGTDTQYF; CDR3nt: TGCAGCGTTGAAGATCAATTGGGGGGCACAGATACGCAGTATTTT
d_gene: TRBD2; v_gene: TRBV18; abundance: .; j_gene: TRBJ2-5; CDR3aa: CASSPGGLAGETQYF; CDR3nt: TGTGCCAGCTCACCGGGGGGACTAGCGGGAGAGACCCAGTACTTC
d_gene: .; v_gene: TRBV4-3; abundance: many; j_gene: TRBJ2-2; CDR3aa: CASSQVPGPNTGELFF; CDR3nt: TGCGCCAGCAGCCAAGTCCCGGGACCCAACACCGGGGAGCTGTTTTTT
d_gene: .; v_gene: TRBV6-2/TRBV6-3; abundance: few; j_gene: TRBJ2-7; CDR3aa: CASSWGEFSYEQYF; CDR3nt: TGTGCCAGCAGCTGGGGTGAATTCTCCTACGAGCAGTACTTC
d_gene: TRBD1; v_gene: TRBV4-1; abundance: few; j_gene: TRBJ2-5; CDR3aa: CASSRDREGETQYF; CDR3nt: TGCGCCAGCAGCCGGGACAGGGAGGGGGAGACCCAGTACTTC
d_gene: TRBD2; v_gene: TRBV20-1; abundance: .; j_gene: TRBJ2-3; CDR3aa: CSARATSGFTDTQYF; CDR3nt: TGCAGTGCTAGAGCCACTAGCGGATTCACAGATACGCAGTATTTT
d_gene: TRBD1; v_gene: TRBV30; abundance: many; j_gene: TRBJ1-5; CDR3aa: CAWRRPGGDQPQHF; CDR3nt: TGTGCCTGGAGGAGGCCAGGGGGTGATCAGCCCCAGCATTTT
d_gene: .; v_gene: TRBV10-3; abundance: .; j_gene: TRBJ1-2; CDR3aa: CAISASGQSPNYGYTF; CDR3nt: TGTGCCATCAGTGCCTCCGGACAGAGCCCTAACTATGGCTACACCTTC
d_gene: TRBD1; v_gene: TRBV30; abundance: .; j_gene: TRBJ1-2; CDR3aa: CAWSAGTAPFYGYTF; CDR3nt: TGTGCCTGGAGCGCAGGGACAGCCCCATTCTATGGCTACACCTTC
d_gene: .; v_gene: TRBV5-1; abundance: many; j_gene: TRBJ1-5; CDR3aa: CASSLAGQKNQPQHF; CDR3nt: TGCGCCAGCAGCTTGGCCGGACAGAAGAATCAGCCCCAGCATTTT
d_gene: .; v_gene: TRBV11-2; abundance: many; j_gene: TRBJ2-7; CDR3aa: CASSLYPYEQYF; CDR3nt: TGTGCCAGCAGCTTATACCCCTACGAGCAGTACTTC
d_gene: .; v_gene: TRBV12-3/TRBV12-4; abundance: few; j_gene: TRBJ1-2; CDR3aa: CASSLLGGGGYTF; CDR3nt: TGTGCCAGCAGTTTATTGGGGGGAGGTGGCTACACCTTC
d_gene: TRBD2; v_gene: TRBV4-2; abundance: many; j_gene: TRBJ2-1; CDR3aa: CASSQDLAGVYNEQFF; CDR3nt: TGTGCCAGCAGCCAAGATCTAGCGGGAGTTTACAATGAGCAGTTCTTC
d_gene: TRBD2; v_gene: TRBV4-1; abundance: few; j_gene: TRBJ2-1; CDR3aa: CASSQTTSAYNEQFF; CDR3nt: TGCGCCAGCAGCCAAACAACTAGCGCCTACAATGAGCAGTTCTTC
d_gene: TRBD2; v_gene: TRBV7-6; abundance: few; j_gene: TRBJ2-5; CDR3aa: CASSQGLAGEAETQYF; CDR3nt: TGTGCCAGCAGCCAGGGACTAGCGGGGGAGGCAGAGACCCAGTACTTC
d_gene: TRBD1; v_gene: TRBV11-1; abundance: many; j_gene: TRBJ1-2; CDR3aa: CASSHPVDREYGGYGYTF; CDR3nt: TGTGCCAGCAGCCACCCGGTGGACAGGGAGTACGGAGGCTATGGCTACACCTTC
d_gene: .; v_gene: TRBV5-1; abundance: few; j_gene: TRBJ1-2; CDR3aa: CASSYDGGGYTF; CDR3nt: TGCGCCAGCAGCTACGATGGGGGTGGCTACACCTTC
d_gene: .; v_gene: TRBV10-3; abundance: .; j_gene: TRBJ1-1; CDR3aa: CAISPGQNTEAFF; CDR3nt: TGTGCCATCAGCCCGGGACAGAACACTGAAGCTTTCTTT
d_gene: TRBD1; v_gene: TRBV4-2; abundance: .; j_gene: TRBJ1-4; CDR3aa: CASSRGGQGNEKLFF; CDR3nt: TGTGCCAGCAGCCGAGGGGGACAGGGGAATGAAAAACTGTTTTTT
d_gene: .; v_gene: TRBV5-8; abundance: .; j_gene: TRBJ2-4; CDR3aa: CASSLMVGGRAKNIQYF; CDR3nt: TGTGCCAGCAGCCTCATGGTGGGGGGTCGAGCCAAAAACATTCAGTACTTC
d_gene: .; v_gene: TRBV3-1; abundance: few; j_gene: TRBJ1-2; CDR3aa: CASSQRQQAYGYTF; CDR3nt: TGTGCCAGCAGCCAAAGACAGCAGGCGTATGGCTACACCTTC
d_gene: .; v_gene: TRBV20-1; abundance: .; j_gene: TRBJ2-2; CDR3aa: CSARAGRTITPGSCFF; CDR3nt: .
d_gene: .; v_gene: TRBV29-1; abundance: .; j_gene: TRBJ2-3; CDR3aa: CSVEPPWGTDTQYF; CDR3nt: TGCAGCGTTGAACCCCCTTGGGGGACAGATACGCAGTATTTT
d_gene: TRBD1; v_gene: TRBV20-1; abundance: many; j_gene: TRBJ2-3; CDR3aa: CSARDFGQALTDTQYF; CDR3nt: TGCAGTGCTAGAGACTTCGGACAGGCCCTCACAGATACGCAGTATTTT
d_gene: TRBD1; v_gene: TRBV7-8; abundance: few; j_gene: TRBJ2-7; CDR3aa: CASRSGGSRSYEQYF; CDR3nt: TGTGCCAGCAGGTCAGGGGGTTCTCGCTCCTACGAGCAGTACTTC
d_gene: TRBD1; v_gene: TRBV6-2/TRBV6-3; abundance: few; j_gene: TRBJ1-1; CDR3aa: CASTDRENTEAFF; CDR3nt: TGTGCCAGTACGGACAGGGAGAACACTGAAGCTTTCTTT
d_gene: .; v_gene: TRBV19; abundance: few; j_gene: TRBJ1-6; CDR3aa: CASSLTPRGYSPLHF; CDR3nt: TGTGCCAGTAGTCTCACCCCACGCGGTTATTCACCCCTCCACTTT
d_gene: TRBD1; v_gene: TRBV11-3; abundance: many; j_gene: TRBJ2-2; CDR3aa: CASSFGQGRAGELFF; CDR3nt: TGTGCCAGCAGCTTCGGACAGGGGAGGGCCGGGGAGCTGTTTTTT
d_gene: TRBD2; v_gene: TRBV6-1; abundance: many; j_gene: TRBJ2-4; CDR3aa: CASSTQTSGLGKNIQYF; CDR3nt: TGTGCCAGCAGTACACAGACTAGCGGATTGGGCAAAAACATTCAGTACTTC
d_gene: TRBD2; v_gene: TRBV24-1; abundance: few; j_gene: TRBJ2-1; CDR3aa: CATSDLDTSGALDPHEQFF; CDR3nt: TGTGCCACCAGTGATTTGGATACTAGCGGGGCGCTAGATCCACATGAGCAGTTCTTC
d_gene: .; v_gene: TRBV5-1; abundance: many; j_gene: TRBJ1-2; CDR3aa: CASSLRNSIYGYTF; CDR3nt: TGCGCCAGCAGCTTGCGGAATTCGATCTATGGCTACACCTTC
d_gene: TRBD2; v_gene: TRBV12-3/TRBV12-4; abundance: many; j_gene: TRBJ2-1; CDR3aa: CASSMLAGNNNEQFF; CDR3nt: TGTGCCAGCAGTATGTTAGCGGGGAACAACAATGAGCAGTTCTTC
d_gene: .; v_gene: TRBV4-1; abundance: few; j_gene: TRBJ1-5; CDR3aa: CASSQGDGGYSNQPQHF; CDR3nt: TGCGCCAGCAGCCAAGGCGACGGTGGATATAGCAATCAGCCCCAGCATTTT
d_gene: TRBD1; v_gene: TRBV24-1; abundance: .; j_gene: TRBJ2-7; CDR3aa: CATGQSPYEQYF; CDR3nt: TGTGCCACGGGACAGTCCCCCTACGAGCAGTACTTC